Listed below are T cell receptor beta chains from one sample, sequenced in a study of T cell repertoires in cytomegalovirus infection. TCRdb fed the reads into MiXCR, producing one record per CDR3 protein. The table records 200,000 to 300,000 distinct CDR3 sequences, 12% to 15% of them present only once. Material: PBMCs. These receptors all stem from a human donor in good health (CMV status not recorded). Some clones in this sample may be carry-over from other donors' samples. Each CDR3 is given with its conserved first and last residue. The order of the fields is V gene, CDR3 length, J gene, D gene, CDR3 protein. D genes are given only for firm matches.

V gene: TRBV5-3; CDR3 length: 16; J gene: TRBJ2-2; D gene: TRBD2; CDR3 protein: CASSRTSGFNTGELFF
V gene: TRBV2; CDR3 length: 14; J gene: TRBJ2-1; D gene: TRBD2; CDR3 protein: CASSPSGGRNEQFF
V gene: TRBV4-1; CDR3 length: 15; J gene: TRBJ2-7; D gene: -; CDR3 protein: CASSQGGGSSYEQYF
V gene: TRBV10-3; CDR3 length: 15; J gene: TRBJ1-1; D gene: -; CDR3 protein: CAISGSGGRGTEAFF
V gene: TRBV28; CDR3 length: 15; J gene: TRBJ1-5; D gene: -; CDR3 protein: CASRQGLGGNQPQHF
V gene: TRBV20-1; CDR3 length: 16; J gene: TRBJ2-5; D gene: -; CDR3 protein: CSARSEGGGPQETQYF
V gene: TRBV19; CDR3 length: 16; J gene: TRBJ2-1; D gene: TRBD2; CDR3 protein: CASSIVASGPYNEQFF
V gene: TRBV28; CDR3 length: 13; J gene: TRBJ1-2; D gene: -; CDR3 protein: CASRSAGSYGYTF
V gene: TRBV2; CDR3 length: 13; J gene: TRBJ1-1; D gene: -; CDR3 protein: CASSEGLTSEAFF
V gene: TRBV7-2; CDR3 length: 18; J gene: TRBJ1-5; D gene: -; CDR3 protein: CASSLVPDNLYSNQPQHF
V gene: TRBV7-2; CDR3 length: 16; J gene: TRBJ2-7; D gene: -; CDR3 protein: CASSSTRDGRLYEQYF
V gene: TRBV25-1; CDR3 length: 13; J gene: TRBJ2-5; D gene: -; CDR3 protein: CASSVATREAQYF
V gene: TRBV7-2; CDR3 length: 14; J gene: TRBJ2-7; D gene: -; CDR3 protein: CASSLLLAPGEQYF
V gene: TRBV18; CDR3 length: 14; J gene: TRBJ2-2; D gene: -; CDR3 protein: CASSPTSFSGELFF
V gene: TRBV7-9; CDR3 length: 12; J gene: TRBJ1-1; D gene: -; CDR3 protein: CASSPGGPEAFF
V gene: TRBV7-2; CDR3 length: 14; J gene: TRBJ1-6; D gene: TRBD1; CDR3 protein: CASTKSGGVGPLHF